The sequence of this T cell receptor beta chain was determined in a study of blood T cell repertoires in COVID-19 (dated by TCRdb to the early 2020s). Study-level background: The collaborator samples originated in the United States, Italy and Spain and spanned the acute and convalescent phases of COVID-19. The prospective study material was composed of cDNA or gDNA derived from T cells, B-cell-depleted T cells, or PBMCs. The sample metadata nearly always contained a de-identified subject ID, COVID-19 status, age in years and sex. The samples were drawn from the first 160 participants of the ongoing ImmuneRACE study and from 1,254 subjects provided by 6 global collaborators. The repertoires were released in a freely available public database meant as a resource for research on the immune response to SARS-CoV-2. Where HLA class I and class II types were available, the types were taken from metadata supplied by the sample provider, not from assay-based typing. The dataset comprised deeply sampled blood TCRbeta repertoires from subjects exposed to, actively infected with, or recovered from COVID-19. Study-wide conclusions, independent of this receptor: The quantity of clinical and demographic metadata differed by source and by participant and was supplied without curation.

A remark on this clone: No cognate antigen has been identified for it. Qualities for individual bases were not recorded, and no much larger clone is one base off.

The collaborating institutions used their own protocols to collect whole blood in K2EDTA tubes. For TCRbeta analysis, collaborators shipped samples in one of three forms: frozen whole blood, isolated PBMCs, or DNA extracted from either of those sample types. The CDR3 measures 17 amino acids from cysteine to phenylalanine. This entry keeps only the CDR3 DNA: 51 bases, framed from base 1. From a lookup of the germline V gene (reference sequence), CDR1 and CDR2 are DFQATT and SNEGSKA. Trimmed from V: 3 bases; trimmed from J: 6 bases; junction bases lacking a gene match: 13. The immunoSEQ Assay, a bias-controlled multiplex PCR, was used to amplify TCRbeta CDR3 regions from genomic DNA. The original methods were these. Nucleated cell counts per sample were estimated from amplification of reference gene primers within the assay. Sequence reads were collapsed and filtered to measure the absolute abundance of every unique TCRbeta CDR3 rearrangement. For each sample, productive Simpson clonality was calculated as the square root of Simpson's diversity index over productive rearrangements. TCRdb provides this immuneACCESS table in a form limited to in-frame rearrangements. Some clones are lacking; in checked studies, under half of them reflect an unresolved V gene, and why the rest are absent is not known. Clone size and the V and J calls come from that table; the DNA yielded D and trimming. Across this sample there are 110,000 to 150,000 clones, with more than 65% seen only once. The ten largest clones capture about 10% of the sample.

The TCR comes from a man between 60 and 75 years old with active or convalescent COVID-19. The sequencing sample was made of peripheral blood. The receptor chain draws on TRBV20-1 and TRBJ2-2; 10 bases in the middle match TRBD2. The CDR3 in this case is CSASVSSGGSGAGELFF. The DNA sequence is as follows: TGCAGTGCTAGTGTATCTAGCGGGGGCTCGGGGGCCGGGGAGCTGTTTTTT.